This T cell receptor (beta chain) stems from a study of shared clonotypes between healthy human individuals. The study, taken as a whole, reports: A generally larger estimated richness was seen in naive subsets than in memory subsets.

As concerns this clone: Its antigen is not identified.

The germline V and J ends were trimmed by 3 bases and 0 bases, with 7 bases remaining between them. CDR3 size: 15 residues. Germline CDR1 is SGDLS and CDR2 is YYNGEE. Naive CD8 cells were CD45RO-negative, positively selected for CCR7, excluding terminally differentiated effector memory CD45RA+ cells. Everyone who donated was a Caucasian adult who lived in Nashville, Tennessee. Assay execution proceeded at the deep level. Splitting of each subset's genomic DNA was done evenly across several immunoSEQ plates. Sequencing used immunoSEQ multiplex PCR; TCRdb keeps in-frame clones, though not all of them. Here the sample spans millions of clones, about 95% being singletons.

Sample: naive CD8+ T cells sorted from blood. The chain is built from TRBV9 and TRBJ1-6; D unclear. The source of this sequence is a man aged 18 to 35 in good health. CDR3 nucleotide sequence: TGTGCCAGCAGCGAAACCGACTCCTATAATTCACCCCTCCACTTT. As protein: CASSETDSYNSPLHF. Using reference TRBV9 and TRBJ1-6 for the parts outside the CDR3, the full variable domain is DSGVTQTPKHLITATGQRVTLRCSPRSGDLSVYWYQQSLDQGLQFLIQYYNGEERAKGNILERFSAQQFPDLHSELNLSSLELGDSALYFCASSETDSYNSPLHFGNGTRLTVT.